This T cell receptor beta chain was observed in a study of CD8 T cells in Susac syndrome. Germline V gives CDR1 SGHVS, CDR2 FNYEAQ. V shed 3 bases and J shed 1 base, with 12 bases lying between them. CDR3 length: 15 amino acids. TCR beta was sequenced from blood CD8+ and CD4+ T cells. Negative isolation was used for CD8+ and CD4+ T cells, and FACS enrichment was applied to TEMRA cells. With random hexamers, 0.5 to 1 ug RNA was reverse transcribed. TCRdb itself ran the immunoSEQ multiplex PCR reads through MiXCR, one entry per CDR3 protein. The data show 150,000 to 200,000 distinct CDR3 sequences, approximately 96% seen once.

V usage is TRBV7-6 and J usage is TRBJ1-1; D call uncertain. The sequenced sample was CD4+ T cells from PBMCs. The TCR was taken from a human donor with multiple sclerosis. DNA of the CDR3: TGTGCCAGCAGCTTCTACACTGGATCGAACACTGAAGCTTTCTTT. Its protein product is CASSFYTGSNTEAFF.